A selection of T cell receptor beta chains follows, all from one sample in a study of T cells in Graves' hyperthyroidism and ophthalmopathy. TCRdb re-analysed the multiplex PCR reads in MiXCR, keeping a single row per CDR3 protein. The data show approximately 400,000 distinct CDR3 sequences, 15% to 18% seen once. Input material: blood. The source of these receptors is a woman younger than 30 with Graves' hyperthyroidism that later progressed to Graves' ophthalmopathy. CDR3s include the opening cysteine and the closing phenylalanine or tryptophan. The order of the fields is clone size, D gene, J gene, V gene, CDR3 protein, CDR3 DNA. D genes are given only for firm matches. Where a row states a size, it is once, few, many or the class of an expanded clone; other rows omit it.

>many|TRBD1|TRBJ2-7|TRBV28
CASSPGQYEQYF
TGTGCCAGCAGTCCGGGACAGTACGAGCAGTACTTC
>many|NA|TRBJ2-5|TRBV28
CASTMNWGAQETQYF
TGTGCCAGCACGATGAATTGGGGAGCCCAAGAGACCCAGTACTTC
>many|TRBD1|TRBJ1-1|TRBV5-1
CASSFSGTGGKNTEAFF
TGCGCCAGCAGCTTTTCCGGGACAGGGGGCAAGAACACTGAAGCTTTCTTT
>many|TRBD1|TRBJ1-2|TRBV30
CAWSLRWDRDGYTF
TGTGCCTGGAGTCTCCGATGGGACAGGGATGGCTACACCTTC
>many|NA|TRBJ2-7|TRBV7-3
CASSLRGDYEQYF
TGTGCCAGCAGCTTACGGGGAGACTACGAGCAGTACTTC
>many|NA|TRBJ2-3|TRBV12-3/TRBV12-4
CASSQPQGSTDTQYF
TGTGCCAGCAGTCAACCCCAAGGATCGACAGATACGCAGTATTTT
>NA|NA|TRBJ1-1|TRBV6-6
CASSYSIGGNTEAFF
TGTGCCAGCAGTTACTCGATCGGCGGGAACACTGAAGCTTTCTTT
>many|NA|TRBJ2-2|TRBV28
CASSLRLSKNGELFF
TGTGCCAGCAGTTTAAGGTTGTCCAAAAACGGGGAGCTGTTTTTT
>many|NA|TRBJ1-2|TRBV20-1
CSARLYRREFGYGYTF
TGCAGTGCTAGACTATATCGGCGGGAGTTTGGCTATGGCTACACCTTC
>NA|NA|TRBJ2-3|TRBV30
CAWSQPGAGSLSTDTQYF
TGTGCCTGGAGTCAACCTGGGGCCGGCTCCCTCAGCACAGATACGCAGTATTTT
>many|NA|TRBJ2-1|TRBV2
CATPAGLYNEQFF
TGTGCCACCCCCGCCGGGTTGTACAATGAGCAGTTCTTC
>many|NA|TRBJ2-7|TRBV15
CATSRTVTGYEQYF
TGTGCCACCAGCAGAACTGTCACCGGGTACGAGCAGTACTTC
>many|TRBD2|TRBJ2-3|TRBV24-1
CATSDSGLAERTDTQYF
TGTGCCACCAGTGATTCCGGACTAGCGGAGCGCACAGATACGCAGTATTTT
>many|NA|TRBJ2-7|TRBV10-3
CAISGAGGDEQYF
TGTGCCATCAGTGGCGCAGGAGGGGACGAGCAGTACTTC
>NA|NA|TRBJ2-5|TRBV27
CASSLGSAVSETRYF
TGTGCCAGCAGTTTGGGGTCCGCAGTCTCAGAGACCCGGTACTTC
>NA|NA|TRBJ2-5|TRBV7-9
CASTHLGGADETQYF
TGTGCCAGCACCCATTTGGGGGGCGCGGATGAGACCCAGTACTTC
>many|NA|TRBJ2-1|TRBV7-6
CASSPLGDEQFF
TGTGCCAGCAGCCCTTTAGGCGATGAGCAGTTCTTC
>many|TRBD1|TRBJ1-2|TRBV28
CASSPGTGSDYTF
TGTGCCAGCAGCCCCGGGACAGGCTCGGACTACACCTTC
>NA|TRBD1|TRBJ1-5|TRBV6-2/TRBV6-3
CASSQLSAPTGTGTTRSNQPQHF
TGTGCCAGCAGTCAACTTTCGGCGCCTACCGGGACAGGGACAACTCGTAGCAATCAGCCCCAGCATTTT
>few|NA|TRBJ2-7|TRBV6-6
CASSYWGRYEQYF
TGTGCCAGCAGTTACTGGGGGCGTTACGAGCAGTACTTC
>many|NA|TRBJ2-3|TRBV6-4
CASSPGDSGTDTQYF
TGTGCCAGCAGTCCGGGGGATAGCGGCACAGATACGCAGTATTTT
>many|NA|TRBJ2-1|TRBV18
CASSPPGRVSNEQFF
TGTGCCAGCTCACCACCGGGCCGGGTGAGCAATGAGCAGTTCTTC